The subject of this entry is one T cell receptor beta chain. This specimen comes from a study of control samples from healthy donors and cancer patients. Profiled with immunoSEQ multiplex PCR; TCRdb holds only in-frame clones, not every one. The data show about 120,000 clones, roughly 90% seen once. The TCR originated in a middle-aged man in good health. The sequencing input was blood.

This CDR3 reads CASGLLTGGGGELFF. DNA of the CDR3: TGTGCTAGTGGTCTTTTAACAGGGGGCGGAGGGGAGCTGTTTTTT. This rearrangement joins TRBV12-5 to TRBJ2-2; 9 nucleotides agree with TRBD1. In germline, CDR1 is LGHNT, CDR2 FRNRAP. Trimming removed 5 bases from V and 8 bases from J; junction bases left unmatched: 9. This CDR3 spans 15 amino acids.